This T cell receptor (beta chain) was profiled in a study of technical replicates of blood from a handful of donors. CDR1 is MNHEY, CDR2 SMNVEV, per germline (reference sequence). V was trimmed by 2 bases and J by 6 bases, leaving 14 bases between them. The CDR3 has 15 residues. The assay was immunoSEQ multiplex PCR, and TCRdb's table has in-frame clones only and misses some. Found here are about 13,000 clones, around 79% of them singletons; the top ten hold roughly 12%. V is TRBV27 and J is TRBJ1-5; no reliable D call. This receptor was taken from a human donor in good health. Sample: PBMCs. DNA for the CDR3: TGTGCCAGCAGTTTAGAGTCGTTAAGCGGTCAGCCCCAGCATTTT. It translates to CASSLESLSGQPQHF.